These 25 T cell receptor beta chains originate from one sample sequenced in a study of memory CD4+ T cells and cytomegalovirus serostatus (dated by TCRdb to about 2019). Single viable CD3+CD4+CD8-CD45RO+ cells were sorted as memory CD4+ T cells on a FACSAria II. Library creation used the immunoSEQ multiplex PCR assay. TCRdb's version of the immuneACCESS table is confined to in-frame rearrangements and falls short of the full clone set. An unresolved V gene accounts for under half of the shortfall where checked; the remainder is of unknown origin. A total of tens of thousands of clones appear in this sample, approximately 81% of them only once. Jointly, the top ten make up just under 0.5% of the sample. The sequencing input was memory CD4+ T cells from blood. Source of these receptors: an adult in good health and CMV-seronegative. Some clones in this sample may be carry-over from other donors' samples.

The V call is TRBV5-5, the J call TRBJ1-5, with D hard to call. Trimming shortened V by 5 bases and J by 3 bases, and 9 bases separated the two germline ends. The CDR3 has 13 residues. CDR1 is SGHKS, CDR2 YYEKEE, per germline (reference sequence). The DNA of the CDR3 is TGTGCCAGCAGTTTCTTGCCCAATCAGCCCCAGCATTTT. Amino acid sequence: CASSFLPNQPQHF. The full variable domain, rest sourced from reference TRBV5-5 and TRBJ1-5, is DAGVTQSPTHLIKTRGQQVTLRCSPISGHKSVSWYQQVLGQGPQFIFQYYEKEERGRGNFPDRFSARQFPNYSSELNVNALLLGDSALYLCASSFLPNQPQHFGDGTRLSIL.

The V gene is TRBV6-1, the J gene TRBJ2-1, with TRBD1 matching 11 bases. The CDR3 runs to 15 residues. After removal of 8 bases from V and 10 bases from J, the junction contained 13 bases not matched to a gene. The germline gives CDR1 MNHNS, CDR2 SASEGT. CDR3 loop: CASPRTGQGASEQFF. As DNA, the CDR3 is TGTGCCAGCCCCCGAACCGGACAGGGGGCGAGCGAGCAGTTCTTC.

This chain uses TRBV6-5 with TRBJ2-5; 13 bases map to TRBD2. Germline CDR1 MNHEY, CDR2 SVGAGI. This CDR3 comprises 16 residues. The V and J ends lost 2 bases and 5 bases, in that order; junction bases with no gene match: 5. The CDR3 region is CASSYIRTSGSETQYF. CDR3 nucleotide sequence: TGTGCCAGCAGTTACATCAGGACTAGCGGGAGTGAGACCCAGTACTTC.

This sequence joins TRBV18 and TRBJ2-3, with D hard to call. The germline V gene has CDR1 KGHSH and CDR2 LQKENI. This CDR3 has 13 amino acids. The germline V and J ends were trimmed by 5 bases and 0 bases, with 6 bases remaining between them. The CDR3 region has the DNA TGTGCCAGCTCAGGGTCCAGCACAGATACGCAGTATTTT. Protein: CASSGSSTDTQYF.

The gene calls are TRBV6-1 and TRBJ1-3; D is uncertain. V was trimmed by 1 base and J by 6 bases, leaving 13 bases between them. Germline V lookup: CDR1 MNHNS, CDR2 SASEGT. This CDR3 spans 15 amino acids. The CDR3 spells CASSEDLSPINTIYF. DNA for the CDR3: TGTGCCAGCAGTGAAGATTTGTCCCCGATAAACACCATATATTTT.

The genes are TRBV19 and TRBJ1-2; no definite D call. Germline-derived CDR1 and CDR2 are LNHDA and SQIVND (reference sequence). Trimming stripped 7 bases from V and 4 bases from J, with 16 bases between. The CDR3 totals 14 residues. The CDR3 loop is CASKSVGWGYGYTF. The CDR3 DNA reads TGTGCCAGTAAATCTGTGGGTTGGGGCTATGGCTACACCTTC.

The rearrangement joins TRBV5-1 to TRBJ1-1; D possibly corresponds to TRBD1 (5 bases). Germline V gene data show CDR1 as SGHRS and CDR2 as YFSETQ. V lost 3 bases, J lost 8 bases, and 14 bases lay in between. This CDR3 contains 13 residues. In nucleotides, the CDR3 is TGCGCCAGCAGCTGGGGAGGGGACGGCGAAGCTTTCTTT. Residues: CASSWGGDGEAFF.

This rearrangement joins TRBV14 to TRBJ2-7; D uncertain. The CDR3 spans 13 residues. The V gene lost 1 base and the J gene lost 8 bases, with 12 bases spanning the gap. Per the germline V gene, CDR1 is SGHDN and CDR2 is FVKESK. CDR3 in DNA: TGTGCCAGCAGCCAAGTACCCCTCTCTCAGCAGTACTTC. Its translation is CASSQVPLSQQYF.

The V gene is TRBV10-3, the J gene TRBJ1-2, with TRBD1 matching 8 bases. CDR1 ENHRY and CDR2 SYGVKD come from the germline V gene. The V and J ends lost 6 bases and 3 bases, in that order; junction bases with no gene match: 12. The CDR3 extends over 16 amino acids. The CDR3 DNA follows: TGTGCCATCAGCAAAACAGACAGGGGCTCGTACTATGGCTACACCTTC. Protein sequence: CAISKTDRGSYYGYTF.

Written as DNA, the CDR3 is TGTGCCAGCGGATCGCAGGGGCGAGAGGGGGAGACCCAGTACTTC. Its translation: CASGSQGREGETQYF. The V and J genes are TRBV28 and TRBJ2-5, with a weak D call TRBD1 (6 bases). Trimming left V 8 bases short and J 5 bases short, with 21 bases between. The CDR3 runs 15 residues. CDR1 MDHEN and CDR2 SYDVKM come from the germline V gene.

This clone was picked up many times. The chain carries TRBV6-1 and TRBJ2-7, with TRBD1 identical over 7 bases. Germline assignment: CDR1 MNHNS and CDR2 SASEGT. V lost 1 base, J lost 3 bases, and 6 bases stayed unmatched. This CDR3 spans 15 amino acids. The CDR3 sequence is CASSEVGQEDYEQYF. The CDR3 bases are TGTGCCAGCAGTGAAGTCGGACAGGAGGACTACGAGCAGTACTTC.

The rearrangement links TRBV5-1 to TRBJ2-5; 8 bases match TRBD2. Germline loops: CDR1 SGHRS, CDR2 YFSETQ. V shed 5 bases and J 3 bases; nucleotides not matched to a gene: 3. The CDR3 sequence is 13 residues long. DNA of the CDR3: TGCGCCAGCAGGCCGGGACTAGAAGAGACCCAGTACTTC. Encoded protein: CASRPGLEETQYF.

This clone has a single count. The DNA for the CDR3 is TGTGCCAGCAGCCGTAACAGGGACAATGAGCAGTTCTTC. This sequence encodes CASSRNRDNEQFF. The chain employs TRBV7-9 and TRBJ2-1, with D perhaps matching TRBD1 (6 bases). The CDR3 has 13 amino acids. The V gene's germline CDR1 is SEHNR and CDR2 FQNEAQ (reference sequence). Trimming removed 5 bases from V and 5 bases from J, with 10 bases in between.

The rearrangement joins TRBV1 to TRBJ1-1. TRBV1 is a pseudogene. The CDR3 has 14 amino acids. Here the CDR3 reads CTSSHGDWNTEAFF. DNA for the CDR3: TGCACCAGCAGCCACGGAGACTGGAACACTGAAGCTTTCTTT.

This rearrangement joins TRBV6-5 to TRBJ2-7; D remains unclear. Germline-derived CDR1 and CDR2 are MNHEY and SVGAGI. Trimming removed 8 bases at V and 6 bases at J, with 11 bases between. This CDR3 contains 11 residues. The CDR3 sequence: CASGGFGEQYF. The CDR3 DNA reads as TGTGCCAGCGGCGGTTTCGGCGAGCAGTACTTC.

The rearrangement joins TRBV7-2 to TRBJ2-5; possibly TRBD1 or TRBD2 for D (5 bases each). Germline V gene lookup returns CDR1 SGHTA and CDR2 FQGNSA. Trimming removed 7 bases at V and 4 bases at J, with 16 bases between. The CDR3 is made up of 14 amino acids. This chain's CDR3 is CASKYGSGTETQYF. The CDR3 bases are TGTGCCAGCAAGTACGGCTCTGGGACAGAGACCCAGTACTTC.

This clone showed up just once. The chain has TRBV5-6 and TRBJ1-2, with D uncertain. Per the germline V gene, CDR1 is SGHDT and CDR2 is YYEEEE. This CDR3 comprises 14 residues. Trimming left V 6 bases short and J 2 bases short, with 14 bases between. The CDR3 region has the DNA TGTGCCAGCACCATTATACGGACCAACTATGGCTACACCTTC. Translating gives CASTIIRTNYGYTF.

The chain is built from TRBV14 and TRBJ2-2; no clear D gene. V gave up 3 bases and J gave up 6 bases, with 5 bases separating them. Germline loops: CDR1 SGHDN, CDR2 FVKESK. The CDR3 is 12 amino acids. DNA of the CDR3: TGTGCCAGCAGCCATAAGGCCGGGGAGCTGTTTTTT. Protein: CASSHKAGELFF.

The gene calls are TRBV5-1 and TRBJ1-1, with a possible D match to TRBD1 (5 bases). The CDR3 runs to 14 residues. Germline assignment: CDR1 SGHRS and CDR2 YFSETQ. With 4 bases removed from V and 4 bases from J, the gap between germline ends came to 14 bases. CDR3 region: CASSGGTPGTEAFF. CDR3 DNA sequence: TGCGCCAGCAGCGGCGGGACTCCGGGCACTGAAGCTTTCTTT.

The chain combines TRBV29-1 with TRBJ2-3; D is possibly TRBD2 (6 bases). This CDR3 region has 13 residues. Germline-derived CDR1 and CDR2 are SQVTM and ANQGSEA. The ends were cut back, 4 bases at V and 6 bases at J, with 14 bases in the middle. CDR3 sequence: CSVGTPGGDTQYF. In DNA form, the CDR3 reads TGCAGCGTTGGGACACCTGGAGGGGATACGCAGTATTTT.

This chain joins TRBV7-2 and TRBJ2-7; D is uncertain. The CDR3 extends over 11 amino acids. The germline V gene encodes CDR1 SGHTA and CDR2 FQGNSA. The V and J ends lost 2 bases and 4 bases respectively, with 3 bases between them. This chain's CDR3 is CASSLKYEQYF. The CDR3 DNA reads TGTGCCAGCAGCTTAAAATACGAGCAGTACTTC. Using reference TRBV7-2 and TRBJ2-7 for the parts outside the CDR3, the full variable domain is GAGVSQSPSNKVTEKGKDVELRCDPISGHTALYWYRQSLGQGLEFLIYFQGNSAPDKSGLPSDRFSAERTGGSVSTLTIQRTQQEDSAVYLCASSLKYEQYFGPGTRLTVT.

The chain couples TRBV28 to TRBJ2-5, with D tentatively TRBD2 (6 bases). V dropped 4 bases and J dropped 5 bases, with 11 bases sitting between them. Germline loops: CDR1 MDHEN, CDR2 SYDVKM. The CDR3 length is 13 residues. CDR3 loop: CASSYPGVETQYF. CDR3 in DNA: TGTGCCAGCAGTTATCCGGGAGTGGAGACCCAGTACTTC.

The gene calls are TRBV28 and TRBJ1-2; TRBD1 agrees at 9 bases. The germline V gene encodes CDR1 MDHEN and CDR2 SYDVKM. The V and J ends lost 5 bases and 6 bases, in that order; junction bases with no gene match: 10. This CDR3 has 15 amino acids. CDR3 coding DNA: TGTGCCAGCAGTCCTCAAATACAGGGGGCGGATGGCTACACCTTC. Protein product: CASSPQIQGADGYTF.

The chain carries TRBV4-1 and TRBJ2-5, with D maybe TRBD2 (5 bases). V lost 4 bases and J 7 bases, leaving 22 bases between the germline ends. From germline, CDR1 is MGHRA and CDR2 YSYEKL. The CDR3 has 16 amino acids. Here the CDR3 DNA reads TGCGCCAGCAGCCCGGAGGTGGCGGTGGGGTTGGGGACCCAGTACTTC. Amino acids: CASSPEVAVGLGTQYF.

This clone has a handful of counts. Here the CDR3 reads CASSDRTGQGITGYTF. DNA of the CDR3: TGCGCCAGCAGCGATCGGACGGGACAGGGGATAACGGGCTACACCTTC. This sequence joins TRBV5-1 and TRBJ1-2; 10 nucleotides agree with TRBD1. CDR1 and CDR2 from the germline V gene are SGHRS and YFSETQ. This CDR3 is 16 amino acids long. V shed 4 bases and J 8 bases; nucleotides not matched to a gene: 14. Together with reference TRBV5-1 and TRBJ1-2, the CDR3 gives the full variable domain: KAGVTQTPRYLIKTRGQQVTLSCSPISGHRSVSWYQQTPGQGLQFLFEYFSETQRNKGNFPGRFSGRQFSNSRSEMNVSTLELGDSALYLCASSDRTGQGITGYTFGSGTRLTVV.